The sequence of this TCR beta chain was determined in a study of OX40 agonist ivuxolimab in advanced cancers. Overall study: Partial responses were achieved by three patients, one with hepatocellular carcinoma and two with cutaneous melanoma. Notes on the study in general: The specificity for antigen of the expanded peripheral T cells was not determined.

This table comes from immunoSEQ multiplex PCR, and its TCRdb copy is limited to in-frame clones, with some not included. The data contain fewer than 35,000 clones, about four fifths of them singletons. The length of the CDR3 is 11 residues. The V gene lost 4 bases and the J gene lost 7 bases, with 10 bases spanning the gap. CDR1 and CDR2 from the germline V gene are DFQATT and SNEGSKA (reference sequence). This clone was counted between two and nine times. What it binds is unknown. Peripheral blood came from all dose cohorts at three timepoints. This receptor was obtained from an adult with an advanced solid tumor such as melanoma, head and neck, liver or kidney cancer. Sample: CD4+ or CD8+ T cells sorted from blood, taken in a trial of the OX40 agonist ivuxolimab. The chain links TRBV20-1 to TRBJ1-2, with D tentatively TRBD1 (5 bases). The CDR3 here is CSANQGFGYTF. The CDR3 coding sequence is TGCAGTGCTAACCAGGGCTTTGGCTACACCTTC.